A single sample is the source of the 9 T cell receptor beta chains below, sequenced in a study of blood T cell repertoires in COVID-19. The data were produced by immunoSEQ multiplex PCR, yet TCRdb's version contains in-frame clones alone and is incomplete. The repertoire holds about 250,000 clones, 85% to 90% seen once, with approximately 1.7% in the top ten. Input material: PBMCs or T cells enriched from blood (not recorded which). The receptors derive from a man aged 35 to 55 who had recovered from COVID-19.

The rearrangement links TRBV14 to TRBJ1-1; 12 bases are a match to TRBD1. V dropped 2 bases and J dropped 7; count of bases not matched to a gene: 11. CDR3 length: 17 residues. The germline V gene has CDR1 SGHDN and CDR2 FVKESK. The DNA of the CDR3 is TGTGCCAGCAGCCAACACGGGACAGGGGGCTTCAGTGGTGAAGCTTTCTTT. Translation gives CASSQHGTGGFSGEAFF.

CDR3 residues: CASSLLIHYEQYF. CDR3 DNA: TGTGCCAGCAGTTTACTAATCCACTACGAGCAGTACTTC. V is TRBV6-2 or TRBV6-3 and J is TRBJ2-7; D is uncertain. The CDR3 is 13 amino acids. Germline loops: CDR1 MNHEY, CDR2 SVGEGT. V lost 4 bases and J 3 bases, leaving 10 bases between the germline ends.

The chain recombines TRBV3-1 (or the pseudogene TRBV3-2) with TRBJ1-5, with 8 bases lining up with TRBD1. Germline assignment: CDR1 LGHDT and CDR2 YNNKEL (reference sequence). V gave up 1 base and J gave up 3 bases; unmatched junction bases: 11. CDR3 length: 18 amino acids. CDR3 bases: TGTGCCAGCAGCCAAGGTTTTTCGGGACAGGTGGTCAATCAGCCCCAGCATTTT. This translates into CASSQGFSGQVVNQPQHF.

This sequence joins TRBV4-3 and TRBJ1-2; TRBD1 agrees at 7 bases. CDR3 length equals 14 residues. The junction had 4 bases not matched to a gene; V was cut back by 1 base and J by 5 bases. Germline assignment: CDR1 LGHNA and CDR2 YSLEER. As DNA, the CDR3 is TGCGCCAGCAGCCAAGTGACAGGGCCATATGGCTACACCTTC. Its protein product is CASSQVTGPYGYTF.

The gene calls are TRBV19 and TRBJ2-1; 10 nucleotides agree with TRBD2. Trimming cost V 7 bases and J 1 base; bases outside gene matches: 4. This CDR3 is 15 amino acids long. Per the germline V gene, CDR1 is LNHDA and CDR2 is SQIVND (reference sequence). The CDR3 here is CASIPSGGSYNEQFF. CDR3 nucleotides: TGTGCCAGTATCCCTAGCGGGGGTTCCTACAATGAGCAGTTCTTC.

This clone showed up just once. The genes are TRBV2 and TRBJ2-7, with 7 bases matching TRBD1. Unmatched junction bases numbered 7, after V lost 5 bases and J lost 3 bases. CDR1 and CDR2 from the germline V gene are SNHLY and FYNNEI. CDR3 length: 14 amino acids. Here the CDR3 reads CASSRDRDFYEQYF. The DNA of the CDR3 is TGTGCCAGCAGTAGAGACAGGGATTTCTACGAGCAGTACTTC.

In its sample, this clone was seen once. DNA for the CDR3: TGTGCCAGCAGTGAAGCCCAACAGGGGGTGGATGAAAAACTGTTTTTT. This sequence encodes CASSEAQQGVDEKLFF. The V and J genes are TRBV6-1 and TRBJ1-4, with 8 positions matching TRBD1. Germline V gene sequence: CDR1 MNHNS, CDR2 SASEGT. This CDR3 region has 16 residues. Trimming removed 0 bases from V and 6 bases from J; junction bases left unmatched: 6.

The chain couples TRBV2 to TRBJ1-1, with a possible D match to TRBD1 (6 bases). Looked up from germline, CDR1 is SNHLY and CDR2 is FYNNEI. The V gene lost 2 bases and the J gene lost 4 bases, with 11 bases spanning the gap. The CDR3 runs to 14 residues. The DNA of the CDR3 is TGTGCCAGCAGTGAAAATAGGGGGGGCACTGAAGCTTTCTTT. It translates to CASSENRGGTEAFF.

The chain recombines TRBV4-2 with TRBJ1-1, with TRBD1 identical over 9 bases. Germline CDR1 and CDR2: LGHNA and YNFKEQ. Unmatched junction bases numbered 3, after V lost 3 bases and J lost 1 base. This CDR3 region has 15 residues. The CDR3 region has the DNA TGTGCCAGCAGCCAGGCGGACAGGGGGAACACTGAAGCTTTCTTT. As protein: CASSQADRGNTEAFF.